This T cell receptor beta chain was retrieved from a study of radiation and T cells in renal cell carcinoma (dated by TCRdb to the early 2020s). In terms of the full investigation: A total of 50 to 60 samples underwent TCR beta sequencing, made up of approximately 26 tumors and roughly 27 peripheral blood samples. The final blood draw was performed at 4 weeks after radiation, at the same time as nephrectomy. In the 53 samples combined, 4 million to 5 million unique CDR3 nucleotide sequences were found, encoding approximately 2,900,000 unique CDR3 amino acid sequences. Points the paper makes about the study in general: With a single-armed trial design, the study had no way to address how radiation dose or scheduling affects the TCR repertoire. Top tumor clonotypes rose in blood from baseline to 2 weeks post-radiation, then contracted by 4 weeks, suggesting transient expansion of tumor-resident clones. No pretreatment tumor biopsies were available, so the baseline intratumoral presence of clonotypes could not be determined. Blood repertoire dynamics were not followed beyond 4 weeks after treatment.

Taken with the paper, the label for time point translates to: blood 4 weeks post-SBRT, at nephrectomy. The sample's treatment or condition, from its label and the paper: 15 Gy SBRT to primary tumor, nephrectomy 4 weeks later. Samples were obtained from a clinical trial, in which 15 Gy stereotactic body radiation therapy was delivered to primary renal cell carcinomas and nephrectomy was performed 4 weeks later. To follow tumor-enriched clonotypes, peripheral blood was collected serially from radiation-treated patients at baseline and again at 2 weeks and 4 weeks after SBRT. All patients had renal cell carcinoma with clear cell pathology. Genomic DNA for TCR sequencing was prepared using the QIAamp DNA Blood Mini Kit (Qiagen). The analyses included just those samples that passed every quality control check. TCR beta libraries were generated from genomic DNA with the immunoSEQ kit, following the manufacturer's recommendations. To prepare the libraries, a first multiplex PCR with proprietary primers was run, followed by a second PCR that added unique barcodes, and a bead cleanup was done after each round. Each sample batch included a kit-provided positive control reaction and a negative control reaction. The final libraries underwent checking on an Agilent 4200 TapeStation D1000 ScreenTape, volumetric pooling, and quantification by qPCR. An Illumina NextSeq500 fitted with a MidOutput 150-cycle cartridge performed the sequencing, running 156 Read1 cycles and 15 Index1 cycles with the kit's custom primers. The pooled library was loaded at roughly 0.92 pM with a roughly 20% PhiX control spike-in. As for the authors' bioinformatics: Vendor-processed data were analyzed in R, and a clonotype was defined as all T cells sharing the same CDR3 nucleotide sequence. In the clone abundance analyses, frequencies were normalized to the 10,000 most abundant clones in each sample. Public T cell clones, averaging fewer than five per sample, were removed before analysis. Tumor-enriched and baseline blood-enriched clonotypes were defined by at least a 32-fold difference in abundance between compartments. A beta-binomial differential abundance model was applied to find clonotypes that expanded or contracted between blood time points. Tumor-blood repertoire similarity was measured with the Baroni-Urbani and Buser coefficient, and group comparisons used two-tailed Wilcoxon tests in R. TCRdb holds this immuneACCESS table with in-frame rearrangements only. Some clones are missing; in checked studies, unresolved V genes explain under half, and the rest has no known cause. D and trimming come from the DNA, and the V and J calls and clone size come from that table. The sample table contains more than 120,000 clones; only one count was recorded for 75% to 90% of them. Around a sixth of the sample belongs to the ten largest clones.

Note on this clone: It has no known antigen specificity. No base qualities exist here, and no much larger clone lies one base off it.

CDR1 and CDR2 (GTSNPN, SVGIG) derive from the germline V gene (reference sequence). V ends up 7 bases short and J 4 bases short, with an unmatched junction base count of 9. Measured from the cysteine to the phenylalanine, the CDR3 is 13 residues long. CDR3 DNA is the only sequence kept; it has 39 bases, read in frame from the first base. The sample was blood, taken from a patient whose treatment included radiotherapy and nephrectomy. The rearranged chain carries TRBV30 and TRBJ1-2, with 7 middle bases fitting TRBD1. This TCR came from a woman between 50 and 59 years old with renal cell carcinoma. The CDR3 in this case is CALNPGTVYGYTF. The nucleotides read TGTGCCTTAAATCCCGGGACAGTCTATGGCTACACCTTC.